The 10 T cell receptor beta chains presented below share a single source sample, sequenced in a study of blood T cells in healthy people across ages. Next came a second PCR, run for about 7 to 12 cycles, which used a sample-barcoded 5' primer along with a J-beta primer mix. MiXCR, applied by TCRdb to the 5' RACE reads, yields one record per CDR3 protein. Here the sample spans 580,000 or so distinct CDR3 sequences, more than 45% being singletons. Sequenced sample: blood. These receptors came from an elderly man in good health.

This clonotype was detected ten times or more. V gene TRBV6-5 combines with J gene TRBJ1-5; D uncertain. This CDR3 spans 14 amino acids. Germline V gives CDR1 MNHEY, CDR2 SVGAGI. V lost 3 bases and J 7 bases, leaving 13 bases between the germline ends. CDR3 residues: CASSYSGAQQPQHF. DNA of the CDR3: TGTGCCAGCAGTTATTCGGGAGCCCAACAGCCCCAGCATTTT.

This clonotype was detected many times. This chain uses TRBV6-6 with TRBJ1-5; tentatively, D is TRBD1 (6 bases). The CDR3 runs 14 residues. Trimming cost V 5 bases and J 3 bases, with 11 bases left between them. The germline V gene encodes CDR1 MNHNY and CDR2 SVGAGI (reference sequence). The CDR3 loop is CASSAAGVNQPQHF. The CDR3, as DNA: TGTGCCAGCAGTGCAGCAGGGGTCAATCAGCCCCAGCATTTT.

The chain employs TRBV20-1 and TRBJ2-1, with D perhaps assigned TRBD1 or TRBD2 (6 bases each). The J call may be faulty, since TRBJ2-7 better matches the DNA end. The CDR3 contains 14 residues. CDR1 is DFQATT and CDR2 is SNEGSKA in the germline V gene (reference sequence). CDR3 in amino acids: CSVGGGTPYNEQYF. The CDR3 DNA is TGCAGTGTGGGTGGAGGGACACCTTACAATGAGCAGTACTTC.

This clonotype was picked up a small number of times. V and J are TRBV6-6 and TRBJ2-3, with 8 bases identical to TRBD2. Trimming at V came to 2 bases and at J to 7 bases, leaving 5 bases not matched to a gene. The CDR3 consists of 14 residues. CDR1 and CDR2 from the germline V gene are MNHNY and SVGAGI (reference sequence). The CDR3 reads CASSYRTSPNTQYF. CDR3 DNA sequence: TGTGCCAGCAGTTACAGGACTAGCCCAAATACGCAGTATTTT.

The chain combines TRBV12-3 or TRBV12-4 with TRBJ2-5; 9 bases match TRBD1. The CDR3 consists of 15 residues. V gave up 6 bases and J gave up 4 bases; unmatched junction bases: 9. The CDR3 bases are TGTGCCAGCAGCCCGACAGGGGGTAGGACAGAGACCCAGTACTTC. The encoded protein is CASSPTGGRTETQYF.

The J gene is TRBJ2-7, the V gene TRBV5-1, with D possibly being TRBD1 (6 bases). Germline V lookup: CDR1 SGHRS, CDR2 YFSETQ. CDR3 size: 14 residues. Trimming removed 3 bases from V and 3 bases from J, with 13 bases in between. CDR3: CASSWGQGLYEQYF. Written as DNA, the CDR3 is TGCGCCAGCAGCTGGGGGCAGGGCCTCTACGAGCAGTACTTC.

The chain combines TRBV27 with TRBJ2-1; 12 positions agree with TRBD1. Germline-derived CDR1 and CDR2 are MNHEY and SMNVEV (reference sequence). J was trimmed by 10 bases and V by 5 bases; bases with no gene match: 6. The CDR3 loop spans 14 amino acids. CDR3 sequence reads: CASSVGTGGNEQFF. DNA of the CDR3: TGTGCCAGCAGTGTAGGGACAGGGGGCAACGAGCAGTTCTTC.

This clonotype occurred many times. The chain joins TRBV6-6 to TRBJ2-2; D is unclear. Deletions cut 5 bases from V and 4 bases from J, with 8 bases between. Germline CDR1 and CDR2: MNHNY and SVGAGI (reference sequence). The CDR3 runs 13 residues. The CDR3: CASSLSSTGELFF. The CDR3 coding sequence is TGTGCCAGCAGTCTCAGTAGCACCGGGGAGCTGTTTTTT.

For this clonotype: A much larger clone differs from this one at a single base, so this may be a read error. CDR3 bases: TGCAGTGCCACAGAGTCTGGTGAGCAGTTCTTC. It specifies CSATESGEQFF. This rearrangement joins TRBV20-1 to TRBJ2-1, with no clear D. The germline CDR1 and CDR2 sequences are DFQATT and SNEGSKA (reference sequence). V was cut by 6 bases and J by 9 bases, with 12 bases left in between. The CDR3 loop spans 11 amino acids.

The V gene is TRBV30, the J gene TRBJ2-4; D is unresolved. The J call may be faulty, since TRBJ2-5 better matches the DNA end. The CDR3 extends over 13 amino acids. CDR1 and CDR2 from the germline V gene are GTSNPN and SVGIG (reference sequence). The CDR3 is CAWSDSARETQYF. The CDR3 nucleotides read TGTGCCTGGAGTGATTCCGCGAGAGAGACCCAGTACTTC.